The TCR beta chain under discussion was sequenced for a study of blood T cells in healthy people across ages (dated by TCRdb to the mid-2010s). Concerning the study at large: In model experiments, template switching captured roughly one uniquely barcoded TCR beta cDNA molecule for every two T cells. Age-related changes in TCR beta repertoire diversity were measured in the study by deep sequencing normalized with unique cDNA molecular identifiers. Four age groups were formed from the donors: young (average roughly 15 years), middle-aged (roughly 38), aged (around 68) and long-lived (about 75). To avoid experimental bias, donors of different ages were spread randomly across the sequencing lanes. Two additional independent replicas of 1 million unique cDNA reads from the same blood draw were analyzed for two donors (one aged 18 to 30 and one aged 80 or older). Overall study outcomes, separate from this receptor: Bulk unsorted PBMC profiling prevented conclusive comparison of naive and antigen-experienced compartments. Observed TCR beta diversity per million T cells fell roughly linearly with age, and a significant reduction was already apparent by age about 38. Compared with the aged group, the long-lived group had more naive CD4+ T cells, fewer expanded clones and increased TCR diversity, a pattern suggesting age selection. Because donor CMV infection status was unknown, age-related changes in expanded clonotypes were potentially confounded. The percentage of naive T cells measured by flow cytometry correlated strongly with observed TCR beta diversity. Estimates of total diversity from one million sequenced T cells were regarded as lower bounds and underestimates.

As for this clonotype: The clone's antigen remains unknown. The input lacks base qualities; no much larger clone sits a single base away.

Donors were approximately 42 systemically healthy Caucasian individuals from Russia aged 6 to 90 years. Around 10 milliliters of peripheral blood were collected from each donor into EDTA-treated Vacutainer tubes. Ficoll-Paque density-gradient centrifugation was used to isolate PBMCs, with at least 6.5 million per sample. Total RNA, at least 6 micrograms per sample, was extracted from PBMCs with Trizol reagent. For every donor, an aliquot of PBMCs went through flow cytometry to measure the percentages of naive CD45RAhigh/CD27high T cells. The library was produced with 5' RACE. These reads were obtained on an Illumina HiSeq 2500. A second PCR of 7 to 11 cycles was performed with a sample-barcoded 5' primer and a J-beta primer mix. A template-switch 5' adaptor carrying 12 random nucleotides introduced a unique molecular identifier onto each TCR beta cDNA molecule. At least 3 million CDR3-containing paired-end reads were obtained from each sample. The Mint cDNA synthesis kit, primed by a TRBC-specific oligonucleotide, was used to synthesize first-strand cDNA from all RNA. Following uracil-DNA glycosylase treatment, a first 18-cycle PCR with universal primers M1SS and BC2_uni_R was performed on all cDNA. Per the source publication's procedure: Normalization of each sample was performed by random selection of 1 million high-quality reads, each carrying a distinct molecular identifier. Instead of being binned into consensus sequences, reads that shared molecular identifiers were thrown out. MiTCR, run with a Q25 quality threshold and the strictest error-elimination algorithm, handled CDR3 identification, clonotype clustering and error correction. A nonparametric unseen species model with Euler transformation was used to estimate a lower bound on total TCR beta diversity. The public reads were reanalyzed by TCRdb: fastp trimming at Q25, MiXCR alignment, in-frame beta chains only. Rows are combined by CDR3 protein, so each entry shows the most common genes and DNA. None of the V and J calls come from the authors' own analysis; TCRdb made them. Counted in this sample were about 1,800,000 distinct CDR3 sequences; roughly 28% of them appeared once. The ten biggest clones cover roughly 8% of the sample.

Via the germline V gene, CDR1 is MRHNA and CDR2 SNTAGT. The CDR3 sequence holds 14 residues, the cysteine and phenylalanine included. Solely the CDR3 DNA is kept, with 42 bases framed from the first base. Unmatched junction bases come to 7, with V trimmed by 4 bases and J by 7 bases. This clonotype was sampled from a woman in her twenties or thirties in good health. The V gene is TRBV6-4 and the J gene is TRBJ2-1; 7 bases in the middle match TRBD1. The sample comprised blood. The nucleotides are TGTGCCAGCAGTGCCACCTTGACAGGGAATGAGCAGTTCTTC. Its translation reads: CASSATLTGNEQFF.